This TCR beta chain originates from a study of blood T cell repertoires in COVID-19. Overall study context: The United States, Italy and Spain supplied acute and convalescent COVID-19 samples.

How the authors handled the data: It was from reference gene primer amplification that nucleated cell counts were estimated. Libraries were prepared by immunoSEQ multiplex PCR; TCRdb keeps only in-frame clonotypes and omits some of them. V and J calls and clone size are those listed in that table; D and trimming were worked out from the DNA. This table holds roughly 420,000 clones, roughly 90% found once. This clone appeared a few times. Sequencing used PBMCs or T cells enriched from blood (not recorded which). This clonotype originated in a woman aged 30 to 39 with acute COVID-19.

CDR3 loop: CASSLEAGGASDYGYTF. DNA for the CDR3: TGTGCCAGCAGCTTAGAGGCAGGGGGCGCATCGGACTATGGCTACACCTTC. V and J are TRBV13 and TRBJ1-2, with 8 bases matching TRBD1. Germline V gene data show CDR1 as PRHDT and CDR2 as FYEKMQ (reference sequence). This CDR3 is 17 amino acids long. Trimming took 1 base from V and 3 from J; bases not matched to a gene: 10.